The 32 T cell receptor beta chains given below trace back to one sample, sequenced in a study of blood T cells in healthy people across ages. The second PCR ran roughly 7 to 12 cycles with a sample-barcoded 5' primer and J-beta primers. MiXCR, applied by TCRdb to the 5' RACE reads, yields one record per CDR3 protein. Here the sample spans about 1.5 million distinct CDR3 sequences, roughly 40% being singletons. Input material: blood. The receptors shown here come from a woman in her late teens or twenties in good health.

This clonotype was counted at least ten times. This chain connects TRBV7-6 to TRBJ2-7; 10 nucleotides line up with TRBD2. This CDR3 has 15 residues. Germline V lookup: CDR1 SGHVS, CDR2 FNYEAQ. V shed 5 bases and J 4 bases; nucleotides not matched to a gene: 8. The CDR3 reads CASSRFGTSAYEQYF. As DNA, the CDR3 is TGTGCCAGCAGCCGCTTCGGGACTAGCGCGTACGAGCAGTACTTC.

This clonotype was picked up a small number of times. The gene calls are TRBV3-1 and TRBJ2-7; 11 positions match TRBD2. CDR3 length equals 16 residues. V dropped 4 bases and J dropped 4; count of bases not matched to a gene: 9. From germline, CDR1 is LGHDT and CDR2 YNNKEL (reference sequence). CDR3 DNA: TGTGCCAGCAGCCTAACGGTAGCGGGAGGGCTTTACGAGCAGTACTTC. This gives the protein CASSLTVAGGLYEQYF.

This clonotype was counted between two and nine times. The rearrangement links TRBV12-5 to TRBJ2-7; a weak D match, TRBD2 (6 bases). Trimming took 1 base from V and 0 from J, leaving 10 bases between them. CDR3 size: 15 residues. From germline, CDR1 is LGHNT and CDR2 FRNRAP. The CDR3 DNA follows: TGTGCTAGTGGTTTGGGAGGGACTTTCTCCTACGAGCAGTACTTC. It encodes CASGLGGTFSYEQYF.

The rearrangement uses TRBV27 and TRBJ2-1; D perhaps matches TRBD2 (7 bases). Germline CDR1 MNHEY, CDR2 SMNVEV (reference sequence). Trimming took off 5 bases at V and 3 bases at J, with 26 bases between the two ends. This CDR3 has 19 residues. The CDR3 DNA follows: TGTGCCAGCAGTCCCAGCAGAGGCGGGGGCCGGTCTCACTACAATGAGCAGTTCTTC. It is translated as CASSPSRGGGRSHYNEQFF.

CDR3 nucleotides: TGTGCCAGCCGGGAGGGGAACCCTCTTTCCTACGAGCAGTACTTC. Its translation: CASREGNPLSYEQYF. The chain recombines TRBV6-1 with TRBJ2-7, with TRBD2 matching over 8 bases. With 8 bases clipped from V and 1 base from J, the junction kept 10 bases outside the gene matches. The CDR3 is 15 amino acids. From germline, CDR1 is MNHNS and CDR2 SASEGT.

In DNA, the CDR3 is TGTGCCAGCAGTGTTCCGGGACAGCCTAATGAAAAACTGTTTTTT. It is translated as CASSVPGQPNEKLFF. The rearrangement links TRBV28 to TRBJ1-4; the match to TRBD1 covers 7 bases. Per germline, CDR1 MDHEN and CDR2 SYDVKM. The CDR3 totals 15 residues. V lost 5 bases and J lost 3; bases outside the gene matches: 6.

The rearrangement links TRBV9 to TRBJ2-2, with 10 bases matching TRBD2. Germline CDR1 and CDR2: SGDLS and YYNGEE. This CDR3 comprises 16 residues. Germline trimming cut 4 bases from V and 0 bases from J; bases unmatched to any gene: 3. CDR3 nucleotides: TGTGCCAGCAGCCTTAGCGGGGGGCCGAACACCGGGGAGCTGTTTTTT. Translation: CASSLSGGPNTGELFF.

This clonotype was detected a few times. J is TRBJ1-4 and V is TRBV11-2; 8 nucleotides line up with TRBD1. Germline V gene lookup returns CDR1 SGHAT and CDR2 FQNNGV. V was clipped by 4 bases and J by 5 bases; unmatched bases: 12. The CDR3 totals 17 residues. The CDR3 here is CASSYNQGARPNEKLFF. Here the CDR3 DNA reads TGTGCCAGCAGCTATAACCAGGGGGCGCGACCCAATGAAAAACTGTTTTTT.

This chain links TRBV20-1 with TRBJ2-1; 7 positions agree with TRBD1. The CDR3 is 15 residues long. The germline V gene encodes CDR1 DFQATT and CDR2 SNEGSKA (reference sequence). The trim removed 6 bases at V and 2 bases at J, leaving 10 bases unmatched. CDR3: CSAPDRMRAYNEQFF. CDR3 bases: TGCAGTGCGCCGGACAGGATGCGGGCCTACAATGAGCAGTTCTTC.

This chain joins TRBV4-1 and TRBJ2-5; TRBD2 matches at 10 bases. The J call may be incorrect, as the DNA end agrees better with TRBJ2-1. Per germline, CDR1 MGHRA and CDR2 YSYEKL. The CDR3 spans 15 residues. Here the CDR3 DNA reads TGCGCCAGCAGCCCTAGGACTAGCGGACAAGAGACCCAGTTCTTC. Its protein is CASSPRTSGQETQFF.

CDR3 DNA: TGTGCCAGCAGCCTACGGGGGGGGCGCGTTGGCTACACCTTC. Protein: CASSLRGGRVGYTF. The V call is TRBV6-5, the J call TRBJ1-2; maybe TRBD1 (6 bases). This CDR3 is 14 amino acids long. Germline V CDR1 and CDR2: MNHEY, SVGAGI. V was trimmed by 6 bases and J by 7 bases, leaving 18 bases between them.

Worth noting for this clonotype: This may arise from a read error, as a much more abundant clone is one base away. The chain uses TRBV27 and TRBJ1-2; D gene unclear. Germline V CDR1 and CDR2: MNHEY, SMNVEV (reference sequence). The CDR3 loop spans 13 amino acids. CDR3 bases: TGTGCCAGCAGTGTATCCCGACAACGGAGCTACACCTTC. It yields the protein CASSVSRQRSYTF.

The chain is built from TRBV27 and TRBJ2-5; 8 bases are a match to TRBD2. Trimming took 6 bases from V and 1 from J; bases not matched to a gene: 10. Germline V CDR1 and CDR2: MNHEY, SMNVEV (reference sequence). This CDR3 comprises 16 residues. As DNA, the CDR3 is TGTGCCAGCAGGAAATTAGCGGGGCTCGCCCAAGAGACCCAGTACTTC. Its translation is CASRKLAGLAQETQYF.

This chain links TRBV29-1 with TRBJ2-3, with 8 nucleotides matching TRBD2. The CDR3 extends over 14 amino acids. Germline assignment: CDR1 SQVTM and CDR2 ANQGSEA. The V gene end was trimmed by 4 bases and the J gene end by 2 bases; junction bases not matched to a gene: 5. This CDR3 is CSVGAGGPTDTQYF. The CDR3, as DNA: TGCAGCGTTGGGGCGGGGGGTCCCACAGATACGCAGTATTTT.

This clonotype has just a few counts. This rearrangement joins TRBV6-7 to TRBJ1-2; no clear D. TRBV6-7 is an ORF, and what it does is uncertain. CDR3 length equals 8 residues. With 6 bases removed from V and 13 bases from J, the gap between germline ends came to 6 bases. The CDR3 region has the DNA TGTGCCAGCAGCCCAGGCACCTTC. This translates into CASSPGTF.

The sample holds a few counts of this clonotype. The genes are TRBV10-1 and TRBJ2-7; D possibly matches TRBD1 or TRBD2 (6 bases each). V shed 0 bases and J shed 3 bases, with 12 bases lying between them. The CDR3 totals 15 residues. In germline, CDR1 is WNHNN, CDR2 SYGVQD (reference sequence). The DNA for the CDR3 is TGCGCCAGCAGTGAGTCGGGGGCGCGGGACTACGAGCAGTACTTC. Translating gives CASSESGARDYEQYF.

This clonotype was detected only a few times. CDR3 coding DNA: TGCAGTACCTCCCCCAGGGACAGCCATGAAATTTTCGGGAATGAGCAGTTCTTC. As protein: CSTSPRDSHEIFGNEQFF. The V call is TRBV20-1, the J call TRBJ2-1; 7 bases match TRBD1. This CDR3 is 18 amino acids long. J was trimmed by 7 bases and V by 8 bases; bases with no gene match: 26. Germline lookup yields CDR1 DFQATT and CDR2 SNEGSKA (reference sequence).

Here the CDR3 reads CASSLINDNTEAFF. DNA for the CDR3: TGTGCCAGCAGTTTAATAAACGATAACACTGAAGCTTTCTTT. The rearrangement joins TRBV27 to TRBJ1-1; unclear D gene. Trimming took 2 bases from V and 2 from J, leaving 9 bases between them. The CDR3 sequence is 14 residues long. Germline-derived CDR1 and CDR2 are MNHEY and SMNVEV (reference sequence).

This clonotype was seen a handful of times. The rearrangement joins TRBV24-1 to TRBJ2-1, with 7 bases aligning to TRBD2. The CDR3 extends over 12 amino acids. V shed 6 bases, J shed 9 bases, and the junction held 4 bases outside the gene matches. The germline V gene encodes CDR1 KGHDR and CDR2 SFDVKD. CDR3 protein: CATSSGTGEQFF. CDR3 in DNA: TGTGCCACCAGTAGCGGGACTGGTGAGCAGTTCTTC.

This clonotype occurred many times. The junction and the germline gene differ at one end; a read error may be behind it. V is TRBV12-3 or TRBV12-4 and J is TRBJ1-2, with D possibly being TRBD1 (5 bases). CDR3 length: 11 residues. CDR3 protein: CASSLGDGYTF. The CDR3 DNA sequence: TGTGCCAGCAGCTTAGGGGATGGCTACACCTTC.

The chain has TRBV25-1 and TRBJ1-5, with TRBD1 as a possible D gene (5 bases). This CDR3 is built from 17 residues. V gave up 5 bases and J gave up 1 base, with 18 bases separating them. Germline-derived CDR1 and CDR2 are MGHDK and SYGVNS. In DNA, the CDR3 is TGTGCCAGCAGTCTCAGCAGTGGGGGTGAGAGCAATCAGCCCCAGCATTTT. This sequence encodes CASSLSSGGESNQPQHF.

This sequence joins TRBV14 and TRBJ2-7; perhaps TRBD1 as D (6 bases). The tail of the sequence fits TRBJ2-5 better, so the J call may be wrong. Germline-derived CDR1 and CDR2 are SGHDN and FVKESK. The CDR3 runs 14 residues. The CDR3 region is CASSLPGTPQTQYF. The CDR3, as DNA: TGTGCCAGCAGCCTTCCCGGGACACCCCAGACCCAGTACTTC.

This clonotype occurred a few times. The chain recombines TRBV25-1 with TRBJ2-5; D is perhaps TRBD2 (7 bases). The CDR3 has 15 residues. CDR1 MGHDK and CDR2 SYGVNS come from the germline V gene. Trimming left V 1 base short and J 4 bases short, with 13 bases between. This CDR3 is CASSEFRGGAETQYF. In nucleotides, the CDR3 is TGTGCCAGCAGTGAATTTCGCGGGGGCGCAGAGACCCAGTACTTC.

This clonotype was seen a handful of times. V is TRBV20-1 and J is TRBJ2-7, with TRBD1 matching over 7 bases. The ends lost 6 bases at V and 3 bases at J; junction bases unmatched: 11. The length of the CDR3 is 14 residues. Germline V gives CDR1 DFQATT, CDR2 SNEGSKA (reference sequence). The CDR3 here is CSATETGKYYEQYF. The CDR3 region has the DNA TGCAGTGCCACGGAGACAGGGAAGTACTACGAGCAGTACTTC.

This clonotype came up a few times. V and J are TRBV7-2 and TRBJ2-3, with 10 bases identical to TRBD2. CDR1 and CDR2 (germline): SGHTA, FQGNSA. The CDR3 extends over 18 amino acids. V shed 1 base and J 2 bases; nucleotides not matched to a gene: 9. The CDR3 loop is CASSLDLAGVPITDTQYF. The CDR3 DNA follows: TGTGCCAGCAGCTTAGACCTAGCGGGAGTACCAATCACAGATACGCAGTATTTT.

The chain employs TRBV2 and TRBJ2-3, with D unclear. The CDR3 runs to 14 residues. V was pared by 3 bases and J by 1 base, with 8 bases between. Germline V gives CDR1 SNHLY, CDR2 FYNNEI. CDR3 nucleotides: TGTGCCAGCAGTGACAGCAGCCGCACAGATACGCAGTATTTT. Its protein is CASSDSSRTDTQYF.

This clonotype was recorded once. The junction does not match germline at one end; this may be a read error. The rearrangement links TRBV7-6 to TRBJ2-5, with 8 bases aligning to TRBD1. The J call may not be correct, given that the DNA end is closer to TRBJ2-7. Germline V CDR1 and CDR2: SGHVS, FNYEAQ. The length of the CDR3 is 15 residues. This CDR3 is CASTLGQGDAYEQYF. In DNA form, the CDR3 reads TGTGCCAGCACCTTAGGACAGGGAGATGCCTACGAGCAGTACTTC.

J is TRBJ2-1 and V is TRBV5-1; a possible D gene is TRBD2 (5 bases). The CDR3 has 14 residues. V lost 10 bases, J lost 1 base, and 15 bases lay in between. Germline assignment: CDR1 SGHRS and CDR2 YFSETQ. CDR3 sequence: CASRVHSSYNEQFF. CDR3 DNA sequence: TGCGCCTCGCGGGTCCACTCGTCCTACAATGAGCAGTTCTTC.

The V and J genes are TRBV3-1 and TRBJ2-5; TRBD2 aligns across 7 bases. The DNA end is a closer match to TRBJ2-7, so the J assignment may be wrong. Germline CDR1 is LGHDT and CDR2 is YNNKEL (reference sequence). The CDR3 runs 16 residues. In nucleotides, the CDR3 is TGTGCCAGCAGCCAAGATTGGCGAGCGGGACCCTACGAGCAGTACTTC. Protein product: CASSQDWRAGPYEQYF.

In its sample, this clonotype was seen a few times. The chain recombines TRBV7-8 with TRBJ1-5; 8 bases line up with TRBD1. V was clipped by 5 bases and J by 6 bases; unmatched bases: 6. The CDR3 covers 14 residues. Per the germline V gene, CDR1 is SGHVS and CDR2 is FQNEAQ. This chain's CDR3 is CASSPSGGSQPQHF. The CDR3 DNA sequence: TGTGCCAGCAGCCCCTCAGGGGGCAGTCAGCCCCAGCATTTT.

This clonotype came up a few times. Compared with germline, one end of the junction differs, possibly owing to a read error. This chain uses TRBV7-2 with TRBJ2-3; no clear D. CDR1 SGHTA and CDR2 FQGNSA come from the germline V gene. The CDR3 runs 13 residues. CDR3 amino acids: CASSVALWDTQYF. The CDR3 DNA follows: TGTGCCAGCAGCGTAGCCTTGTGGGATACGCAGTATTTT.

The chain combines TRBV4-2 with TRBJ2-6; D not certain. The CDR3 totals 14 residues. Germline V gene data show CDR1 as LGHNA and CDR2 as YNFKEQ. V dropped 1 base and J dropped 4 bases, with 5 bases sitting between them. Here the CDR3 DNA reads TGTGCCAGCAGCCAAGTAGGAGGGGCCAACGTCCTGACTTTC. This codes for CASSQVGGANVLTF.